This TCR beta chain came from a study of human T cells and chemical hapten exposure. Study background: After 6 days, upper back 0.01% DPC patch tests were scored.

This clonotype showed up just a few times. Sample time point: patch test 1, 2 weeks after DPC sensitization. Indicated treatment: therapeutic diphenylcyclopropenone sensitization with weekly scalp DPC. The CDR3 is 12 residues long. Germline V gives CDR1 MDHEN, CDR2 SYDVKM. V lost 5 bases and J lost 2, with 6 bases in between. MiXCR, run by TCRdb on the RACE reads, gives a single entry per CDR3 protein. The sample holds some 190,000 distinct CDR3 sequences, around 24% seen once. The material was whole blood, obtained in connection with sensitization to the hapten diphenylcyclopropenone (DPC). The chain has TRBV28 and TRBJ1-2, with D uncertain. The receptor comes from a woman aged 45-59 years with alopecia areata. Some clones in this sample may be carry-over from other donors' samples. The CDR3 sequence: CASSAVNYGYTF. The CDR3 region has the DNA TGTGCCAGCAGTGCAGTCAACTATGGCTACACCTTC.